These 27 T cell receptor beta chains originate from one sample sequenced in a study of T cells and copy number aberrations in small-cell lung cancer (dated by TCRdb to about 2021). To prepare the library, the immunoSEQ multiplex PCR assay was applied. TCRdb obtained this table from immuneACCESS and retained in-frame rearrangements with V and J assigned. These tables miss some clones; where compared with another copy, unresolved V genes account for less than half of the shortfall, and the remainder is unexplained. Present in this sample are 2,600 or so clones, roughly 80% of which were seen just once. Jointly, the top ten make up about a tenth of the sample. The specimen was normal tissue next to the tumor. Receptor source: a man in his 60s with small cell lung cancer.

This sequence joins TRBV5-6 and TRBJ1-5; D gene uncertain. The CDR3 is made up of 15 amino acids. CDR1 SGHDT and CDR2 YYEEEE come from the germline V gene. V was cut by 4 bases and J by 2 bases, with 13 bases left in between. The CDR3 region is CASSLRMTGNQPQHF. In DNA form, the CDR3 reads TGTGCCAGCAGCCTGAGGATGACCGGCAATCAGCCCCAGCATTTT.

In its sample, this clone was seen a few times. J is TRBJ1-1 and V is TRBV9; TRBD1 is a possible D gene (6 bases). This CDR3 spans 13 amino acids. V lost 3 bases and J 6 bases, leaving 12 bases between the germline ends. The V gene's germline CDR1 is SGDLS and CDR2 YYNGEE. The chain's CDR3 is CASSDNRDPEAFF. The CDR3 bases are TGTGCCAGCAGCGACAACAGGGACCCTGAAGCTTTCTTT.

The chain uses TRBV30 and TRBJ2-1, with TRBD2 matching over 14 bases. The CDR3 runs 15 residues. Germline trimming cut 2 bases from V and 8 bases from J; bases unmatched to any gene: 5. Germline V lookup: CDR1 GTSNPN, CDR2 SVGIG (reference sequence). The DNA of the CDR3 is TGTGCCTGGAGTTCCGGGACTAGCGGGAGTGATGAGCAGTTCTTC. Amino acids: CAWSSGTSGSDEQFF.

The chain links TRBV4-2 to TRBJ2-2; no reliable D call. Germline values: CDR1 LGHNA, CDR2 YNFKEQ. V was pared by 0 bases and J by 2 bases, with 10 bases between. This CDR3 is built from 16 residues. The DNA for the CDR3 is TGTGCCAGCAGCCAAGAAGTGGGGATTAACACCGGGGAGCTGTTTTTT. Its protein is CASSQEVGINTGELFF.

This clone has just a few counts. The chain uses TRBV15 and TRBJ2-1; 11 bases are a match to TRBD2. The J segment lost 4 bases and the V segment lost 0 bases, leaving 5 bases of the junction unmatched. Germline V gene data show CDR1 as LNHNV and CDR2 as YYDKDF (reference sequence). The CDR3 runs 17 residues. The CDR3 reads CATSRELRLAGYNEQFF. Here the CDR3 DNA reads TGTGCCACCAGCAGAGAATTAAGACTAGCGGGGTACAATGAGCAGTTCTTC.

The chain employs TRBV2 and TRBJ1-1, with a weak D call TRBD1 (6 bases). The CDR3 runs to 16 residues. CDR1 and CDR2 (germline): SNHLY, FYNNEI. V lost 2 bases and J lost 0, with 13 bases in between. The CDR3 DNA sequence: TGTGCCAGCAGTGAATCAGGGGCCCACATGAACACTGAAGCTTTCTTT. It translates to CASSESGAHMNTEAFF.

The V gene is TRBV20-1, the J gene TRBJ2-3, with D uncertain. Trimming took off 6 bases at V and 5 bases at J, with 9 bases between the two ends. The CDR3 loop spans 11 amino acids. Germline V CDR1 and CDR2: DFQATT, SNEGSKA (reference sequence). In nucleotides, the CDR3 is TGCAGTGCGGAACCGCAAGATACGCAGTATTTT. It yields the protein CSAEPQDTQYF.

The chain's CDR3 is CASSIAGGLLETQYF. CDR3 DNA: TGTGCCAGTAGTATAGCGGGGGGGCTCTTAGAGACCCAGTACTTC. The chain uses TRBV19 and TRBJ2-5; 8 positions agree with TRBD2. The CDR3 has 15 residues. From germline, CDR1 is LNHDA and CDR2 SQIVND (reference sequence). V was pared by 1 base and J by 4 bases, with 5 bases of the junction left unmatched.

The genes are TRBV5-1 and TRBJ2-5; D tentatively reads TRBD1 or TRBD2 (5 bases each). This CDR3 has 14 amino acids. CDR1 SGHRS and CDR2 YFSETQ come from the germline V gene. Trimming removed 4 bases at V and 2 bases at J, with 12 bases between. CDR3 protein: CASSPGTDQETQYF. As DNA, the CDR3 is TGCGCCAGCAGCCCAGGGACGGATCAAGAGACCCAGTACTTC.

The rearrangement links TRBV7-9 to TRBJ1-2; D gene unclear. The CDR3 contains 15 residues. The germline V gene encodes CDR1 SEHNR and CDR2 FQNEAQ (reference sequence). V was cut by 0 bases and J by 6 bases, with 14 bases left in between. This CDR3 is CASSLAWVFGDGYTF. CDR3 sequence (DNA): TGTGCCAGCAGCTTAGCTTGGGTTTTCGGGGATGGCTACACCTTC.

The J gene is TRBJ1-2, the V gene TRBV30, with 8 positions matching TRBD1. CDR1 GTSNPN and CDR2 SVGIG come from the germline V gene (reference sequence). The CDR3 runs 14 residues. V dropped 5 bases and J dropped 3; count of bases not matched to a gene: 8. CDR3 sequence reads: CAWENRGGYYGYTF. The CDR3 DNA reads TGTGCCTGGGAGAACAGGGGGGGCTACTATGGCTACACCTTC.

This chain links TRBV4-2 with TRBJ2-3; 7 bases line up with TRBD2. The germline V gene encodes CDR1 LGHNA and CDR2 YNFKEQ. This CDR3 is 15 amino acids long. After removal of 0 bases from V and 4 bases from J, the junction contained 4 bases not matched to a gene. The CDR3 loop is CASSQEARGADTQYF. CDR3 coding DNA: TGTGCCAGCAGCCAAGAAGCTCGGGGGGCAGATACGCAGTATTTT.

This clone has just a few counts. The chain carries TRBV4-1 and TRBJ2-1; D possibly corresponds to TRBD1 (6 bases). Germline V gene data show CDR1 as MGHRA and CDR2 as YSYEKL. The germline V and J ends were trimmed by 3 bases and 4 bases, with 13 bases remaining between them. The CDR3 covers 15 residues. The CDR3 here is CASSHRGHDYNEQFF. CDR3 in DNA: TGCGCCAGCAGCCACAGGGGTCATGATTACAATGAGCAGTTCTTC.

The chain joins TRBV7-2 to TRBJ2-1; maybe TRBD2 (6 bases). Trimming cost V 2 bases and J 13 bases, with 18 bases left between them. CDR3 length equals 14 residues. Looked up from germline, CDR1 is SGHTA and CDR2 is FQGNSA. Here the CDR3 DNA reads TGTGCCAGCAGCTTACAAATAGCGGAGCTTTTTCAGTTCTTC. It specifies CASSLQIAELFQFF.

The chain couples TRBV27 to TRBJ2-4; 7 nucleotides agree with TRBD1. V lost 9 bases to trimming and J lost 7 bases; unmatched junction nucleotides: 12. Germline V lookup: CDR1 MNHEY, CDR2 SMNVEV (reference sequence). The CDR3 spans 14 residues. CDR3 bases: TGTGCCAGTGCCACCGGGACAGCTCTCAACATTCAGTACTTC. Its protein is CASATGTALNIQYF.

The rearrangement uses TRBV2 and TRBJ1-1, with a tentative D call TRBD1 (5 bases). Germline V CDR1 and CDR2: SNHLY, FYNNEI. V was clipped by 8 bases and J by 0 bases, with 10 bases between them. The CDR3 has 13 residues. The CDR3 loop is CASRTDMNTEAFF. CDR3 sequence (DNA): TGTGCCAGCCGCACGGACATGAACACTGAAGCTTTCTTT.

The CDR3 DNA is TGCGCCAGCAGCTTGGCTTGGGGGAGTGGGACAGATACGCAGTATTTT. Residues: CASSLAWGSGTDTQYF. The genes are TRBV5-1 and TRBJ2-3, with D perhaps being TRBD1 or TRBD2 (5 bases each). The ends were cut back, 0 bases at V and 3 bases at J, with 14 bases in the middle. The CDR3 consists of 16 residues. CDR1 and CDR2 from the germline V gene are SGHRS and YFSETQ.

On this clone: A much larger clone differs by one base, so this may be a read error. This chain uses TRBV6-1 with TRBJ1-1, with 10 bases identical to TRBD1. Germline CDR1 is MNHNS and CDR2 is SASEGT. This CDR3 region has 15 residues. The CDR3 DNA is TGTGCCAGCAGTAAAGCGACAGGGGGCACCACTGAAGCTTTCTTT. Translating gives CASSKATGGTTEAFF.

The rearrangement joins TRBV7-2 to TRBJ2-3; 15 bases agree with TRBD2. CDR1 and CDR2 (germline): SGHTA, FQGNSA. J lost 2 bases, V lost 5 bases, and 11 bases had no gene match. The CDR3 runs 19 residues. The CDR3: CASSHSGLAGGGATDTQYF. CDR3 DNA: TGTGCCAGCAGCCATTCAGGACTAGCGGGAGGGGGGGCCACAGATACGCAGTATTTT.

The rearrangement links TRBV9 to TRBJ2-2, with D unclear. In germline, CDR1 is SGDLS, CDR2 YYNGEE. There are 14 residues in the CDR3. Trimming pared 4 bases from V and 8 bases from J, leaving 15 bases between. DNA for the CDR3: TGTGCCAGCAGCTCGACCCTTCCCGGGGGGGAGCTGTTTTTT. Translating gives CASSSTLPGGELFF.

The CDR3 DNA reads TGTGCCAGTAGTATGGACCTAGCCGTCTCCTACGAGCAGTACTTC. Translated: CASSMDLAVSYEQYF. The chain uses TRBV19 and TRBJ2-7, with a tentative D call TRBD2 (5 bases). CDR3 length equals 15 residues. The germline V gene encodes CDR1 LNHDA and CDR2 SQIVND (reference sequence). V was cut by 3 bases and J by 0 bases, with 12 bases left in between.

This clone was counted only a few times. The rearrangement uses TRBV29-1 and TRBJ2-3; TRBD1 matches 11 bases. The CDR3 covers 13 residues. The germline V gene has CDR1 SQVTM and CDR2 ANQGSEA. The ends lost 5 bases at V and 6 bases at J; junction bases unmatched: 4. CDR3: CSVTDRGRDTQYF. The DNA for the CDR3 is TGCAGCGTTACGGACAGGGGGCGGGATACGCAGTATTTT.

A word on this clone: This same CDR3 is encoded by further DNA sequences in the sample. The CDR3 loop is CASSPRTGLYGYTF. As DNA, the CDR3 is TGTGCCAGCAGTCCCCGAACAGGGCTTTATGGCTACACCTTC. The genes are TRBV28 and TRBJ1-2, with TRBD1 as a possible D gene (6 bases). CDR1 and CDR2 from the germline V gene are MDHEN and SYDVKM. The CDR3 totals 14 residues. Trimming cost V 5 bases and J 5 bases, with 15 bases left between them.

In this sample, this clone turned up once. The CDR3 here is CAWRTSGRYEQYF. In DNA form, the CDR3 reads TGTGCCTGGAGGACTAGCGGGAGGTACGAGCAGTACTTC. This sequence joins TRBV30 and TRBJ2-7; 13 bases line up with TRBD2. J gave up 4 bases and V 3 bases, and 0 bases lay outside the gene matches. CDR1 and CDR2 (germline): GTSNPN, SVGIG (reference sequence). The CDR3 totals 13 residues. Using reference TRBV30 and TRBJ2-7 for the parts outside the CDR3, the full variable domain is SQTIHQWPATLVQPVGSPLSLECTVEGTSNPNLYWYRQAAGRGLQLLFYSVGIGQISSEVPQNLSASRPQDRQFILSSKKLLLSDSGFYLCAWRTSGRYEQYFGPGTRLTVT.

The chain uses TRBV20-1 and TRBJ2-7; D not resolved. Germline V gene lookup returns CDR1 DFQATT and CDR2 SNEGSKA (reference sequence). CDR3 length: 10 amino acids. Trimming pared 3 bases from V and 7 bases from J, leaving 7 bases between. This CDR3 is CSASLAEQYF. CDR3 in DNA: TGCAGTGCTAGTTTGGCGGAGCAGTACTTC.

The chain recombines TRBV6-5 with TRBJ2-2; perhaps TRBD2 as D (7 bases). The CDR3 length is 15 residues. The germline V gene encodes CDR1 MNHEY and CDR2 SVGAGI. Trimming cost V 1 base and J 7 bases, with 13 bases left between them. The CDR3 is CASSYLGGAGGELFF. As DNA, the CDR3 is TGTGCCAGCAGTTACTTGGGGGGGGCCGGCGGGGAGCTGTTTTTT.

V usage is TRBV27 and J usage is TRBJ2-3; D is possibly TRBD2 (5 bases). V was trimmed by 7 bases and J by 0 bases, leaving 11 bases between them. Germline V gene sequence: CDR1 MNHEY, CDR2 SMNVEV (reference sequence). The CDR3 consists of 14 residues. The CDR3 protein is CASNPRGSTDTQYF. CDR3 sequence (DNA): TGTGCCAGCAATCCTCGCGGGAGCACAGATACGCAGTATTTT.